One TCR beta chain is described in this entry. This clonotype was picked up many times. No antigen is known for it. No base quality information exists; no much larger clone differs at one position. Libraries of naive CD8 T cells were generated from roughly 21,000 to 960,000 sorted cells, with 10%, 30% or 50% of the purified RNA used. On a BD FACSAria II, naive CD8 T cells were FACS-sorted as CD8+CD4-CCR7+CD45RA+ and collected into RLT Plus buffer. To test detection sensitivity, Jurkat RNA equal to approximately ten TCR copies was added to samples of about 20,000-1,000,000 naive CD8 T cells. CD8 T cells were enriched with RosetteSep CD8+ T Cell Enrichment Cocktail and Ficoll-Paque, followed by ACK red cell lysis. These data come from a study of molecular identifiers for immune sequencing clone quantification (dated by TCRdb to 2017 to 2018). Looking at the study overall: For a replicate experiment, RNA from approximately 20,000 or 100,000 naive CD8 T cells was divided into five aliquots, of which four were sequenced. This methods study used CD8 T cells to benchmark TCR RNA copy counting and molecular-identifier clustering-based TCR repertoire sequencing (MIDCIRS). The full study reports these points: About 2.9 recovered TCR RNA copies per cell were obtained by modeling, versus approximately 10 by digital PCR, implying a capture efficiency of roughly 32%. When barcode sub-clustering was omitted, TCR diversity was inflated by chimeric consensus sequences, with chimeras reaching as high as 47%. The sizes of highly expanded clones could end up underestimated when identical TCR molecules share a barcode. Spiked-in Jurkat TCR RNA equivalent to a single cell was reported to be detectable even among approximately 1 million naive CD8 T cells. Clones above 20 RNA copies held over 97% of molecules in CMV-specific effector cells but under 1% in naive cells. Spiked-in Jurkat TCR RNA (about ten copies' worth), which is not part of the donor repertoire, was contained in the naive libraries.

The method was PCR. Sequencing relied on an Illumina HiSeq 4000. Bulk TCR libraries were made following a previously described method, with the TCR primers given in Table S5. Purification of total RNA was performed with the Qiagen AllPrep DNA/RNA kit. Before analysis, reads from multiple sequencing runs of one library were combined. Regarding the original processing steps: Reads were retained only if their TCR constant sequence matched exactly, and those retained reads were trimmed to 150 nt and grouped according to their 12-nt molecular barcodes. Reads inside each barcode group were sub-clustered using a 15% Levenshtein threshold, and a quality-weighted consensus sequence was constructed for each RNA molecule. Non-functional sequences were excluded, and lower-count sequences lying one edit away from another sequence were also excluded. Based on a fit of two negative binomial distributions, barcode sub-clusters having less than 20% of the maximum read count were discarded. TCRdb reprocessing: public reads trimmed at Q25 with fastp, clones called with MiXCR, in-frame beta chains kept. Entries are consolidated by CDR3 protein sequence, retaining the most common genes and DNA. These V and J calls are TCRdb output, not the study's own analysis. This sample holds about 510,000 distinct CDR3 sequences; 20% to 25% were observed only once. The top ten clonotypes cover around 0.84% of the sample.

Measured from the cysteine to the phenylalanine, the CDR3 is 15 residues long. The kept DNA is CDR3 alone, 45 bases in frame from the first base. For CDR1 and CDR2, the germline V gene lists ENHRY and SYGVKD. V is pared back by 3 bases and J by 5 bases, with 15 bases lying between the germline termini. The sample was naive CD8+ T cells from blood, with Jurkat cell RNA spiked in. Read against the paper, the sample's cell subset or site label means: FACS-sorted CD8+CD4-CCR7+CD45RA+ naive T cells. The clonotype comes from a human donor in good health. Some libraries in this study had Jurkat cell RNA spiked in. The chain was built from TRBV10-3 and TRBJ2-3; the D gene assignment is ambiguous. DNA sequence: TGTGCCATCAGTGAACCGACTTCCCCACTAGATACGCAGTATTTT. Its translation is CAISEPTSPLDTQYF.